This T cell receptor (beta chain) was identified in a study of CXCR3-negative and CXCR3-positive naive CD8 T cells. Study-level findings and limits: Naive CXCR3-positive and CXCR3-negative cells shared TRBV-TRBJ usage; memory cells diverged. CXCR3 levels fell partly with cryopreservation; most assays relied on fresh PBMCs. From TRB CDR3 properties, TCR strength was inferred; surface CD5 did not differ between naive subsets.

Each CD8+ T cell subset was flow-sorted in triplicate. Every sort contained approximately 300,000 cells. A remark on this clonotype: What it binds is not known.

Germline V CDR1 and CDR2: LNHDA, SQIVND (reference sequence). This CDR3 has 12 residues. Preparation of TRB cDNA libraries relied on 5' RACE carrying UMI labels. TCRdb derives one entry per CDR3 protein from the 5' RACE reads, leaving out DNA. Its listing shows 55,000 to 70,000 distinct CDR3 sequences. The V gene is TRBV19, the J gene TRBJ1-1; TCRdb reports TRBD1, a call that lacks DNA to check it against. Sample: memory CD8+ T cells from blood. This sequence was found in a human donor in good health. Some clones in this sample may be carry-over from other donors' samples. The CDR3 sequence: CASSATGPEAFF.